The 30 T cell receptor beta chains listed next were all sequenced from one sample in a study of response to subunit inactivated influenza vaccine. TCRdb re-derived calls from the RT-PCR reads in MiXCR, one entry per CDR3 protein. The sample has over 750,000 distinct CDR3 sequences; 21% are singletons. The material sequenced was PBMCs from blood, taken less than 6 days after vaccination. These receptors all stem from a man aged 45-60 years who received an inactivated influenza vaccine.

The chain joins TRBV20-1 to TRBJ2-7; 7 bases are a match to TRBD1. The CDR3 is 14 amino acids. After removal of 6 bases from V and 4 bases from J, the junction contained 12 bases not matched to a gene. CDR1 is DFQATT and CDR2 is SNEGSKA in the germline V gene (reference sequence). The CDR3 DNA follows: TGCAGTGCCCCGAAGACAGGGCTACTTTACGAGCAGTACTTC. Its protein is CSAPKTGLLYEQYF.

In this sample, this clonotype turned up many times. The genes are TRBV12-3 or TRBV12-4 and TRBJ2-7; D unresolved. The CDR3 spans 12 residues. Trimming stripped 3 bases from V and 5 bases from J, with 8 bases between. The chain's CDR3 is CASSFAGDEQYF. In DNA form, the CDR3 reads TGTGCCAGCAGTTTCGCAGGAGACGAGCAGTACTTC.

This clonotype was observed a handful of times. The V call is TRBV6-6, the J call TRBJ1-2, with 9 bases lining up with TRBD1. V lost 5 bases to trimming and J lost 6 bases; unmatched junction nucleotides: 4. CDR1 and CDR2 (germline): MNHNY, SVGAGI (reference sequence). The CDR3 contains 13 residues. CDR3 in amino acids: CASSNRGLDGYTF. CDR3 DNA: TGTGCCAGCAGTAACAGGGGGCTCGATGGCTACACCTTC.

A few counts support this clonotype. The chain joins TRBV27 to TRBJ2-1; perhaps TRBD2 as D (6 bases). The germline CDR1 and CDR2 sequences are MNHEY and SMNVEV (reference sequence). Trimming removed 7 bases at V and 0 bases at J, with 10 bases between. The CDR3 is made up of 14 amino acids. CDR3 in amino acids: CASKRESSYNEQFF. The CDR3 bases are TGTGCCAGCAAACGGGAGTCCTCCTACAATGAGCAGTTCTTC.

CDR3 sequence: CASSLSAGGSSYEQYF. CDR3 bases: TGTGCCAGCAGCTTATCGGCGGGAGGCAGCTCCTACGAGCAGTACTTC. The chain employs TRBV7-9 and TRBJ2-7; 8 nucleotides agree with TRBD2. After removal of 2 bases from V and 0 bases from J, the junction contained 6 bases not matched to a gene. The CDR3 sequence is 16 residues long. Germline values: CDR1 SEHNR, CDR2 FQNEAQ (reference sequence).

The chain uses TRBV5-6 and TRBJ1-5, with D tentatively TRBD1 (6 bases). Germline CDR1 and CDR2: SGHDT and YYEEEE. The length of the CDR3 is 14 residues. Deletions cut 0 bases from V and 7 bases from J, with 11 bases between. The CDR3 region has the DNA TGTGCCAGCAGCTTGGGGGGGGGACAACAGCCCCAGCATTTT. This codes for CASSLGGGQQPQHF.

This clonotype has ten or more counts. The chain carries TRBV6-1 and TRBJ2-6, with 7 nucleotides matching TRBD1. The junction had 5 bases not matched to a gene; V was cut back by 3 bases and J by 0 bases. This CDR3 contains 17 residues. Germline values: CDR1 MNHNS, CDR2 SASEGT. CDR3 sequence (DNA): TGTGCCAGCAGTGACACAGGGGTTCACTCTGGGGCCAACGTCCTGACTTTC. As protein: CASSDTGVHSGANVLTF.

The V call is TRBV4-3, the J call TRBJ2-4; TRBD1 agrees at 9 bases. There are 14 residues in the CDR3. The germline V gene encodes CDR1 LGHNA and CDR2 YSLEER. With V trimmed by 3 bases and J by 9 bases, 6 bases remained unmatched. As DNA, the CDR3 is TGCGCCAGCAGCCATGAAGGACAGGGGTCCATTCAGTACTTC. Amino acids: CASSHEGQGSIQYF.

This sequence joins TRBV20-1 and TRBJ2-5; unclear D gene. The V end lost 6 bases, the J end lost 5 bases, and 7 bases lay between the germline ends. Germline V CDR1 and CDR2: DFQATT, SNEGSKA (reference sequence). The CDR3 has 10 residues. This CDR3 reads CSAEDETQYF. CDR3 DNA sequence: TGCAGTGCCGAGGATGAGACCCAGTACTTC.

The rearrangement joins TRBV6-2 or TRBV6-3 to TRBJ2-3, with TRBD2 matching over 10 bases. Germline CDR1 MNHEY, CDR2 SVGEGT. CDR3 length: 14 amino acids. The ends lost 5 bases at V and 5 bases at J; junction bases unmatched: 4. The CDR3 is CASSSGRARDTQYF. The CDR3 DNA reads as TGTGCCAGCAGTAGCGGGAGGGCAAGAGATACGCAGTATTTT.

This clonotype was seen a handful of times. J is TRBJ1-2 and V is TRBV27, with D perhaps matching TRBD1 (6 bases). This CDR3 contains 14 residues. Germline V lookup: CDR1 MNHEY, CDR2 SMNVEV (reference sequence). The ends were cut back, 7 bases at V and 5 bases at J, with 17 bases in the middle. CDR3 coding DNA: TGTGCCAGCACTCAGGGGAGGGGGTCGTATGGCTACACCTTC. It translates to CASTQGRGSYGYTF.

This clonotype turned up a few times. This rearrangement joins TRBV9 to TRBJ2-3; 10 nucleotides agree with TRBD2. V was pared by 5 bases and J by 4 bases, with 7 bases of the junction left unmatched. Germline-derived CDR1 and CDR2 are SGDLS and YYNGEE. CDR3 length: 15 residues. The CDR3 reads CASSFTSGIADTQYF. As DNA, the CDR3 is TGTGCCAGCAGTTTTACTAGCGGGATTGCAGATACGCAGTATTTT. Full variable domain (missing parts from reference TRBV9 and TRBJ2-3): DSGVTQTPKHLITATGQRVTLRCSPRSGDLSVYWYQQSLDQGLQFLIQYYNGEERAKGNILERFSAQQFPDLHSELNLSSLELGDSALYFCASSFTSGIADTQYFGPGTRLTVL.

The genes are TRBV27 and TRBJ2-7; tentatively, D is TRBD2 (6 bases). Germline V gene data show CDR1 as MNHEY and CDR2 as SMNVEV (reference sequence). The CDR3 sequence is 14 residues long. V dropped 1 base and J dropped 3 bases, with 10 bases sitting between them. In DNA, the CDR3 is TGTGCCAGCAGTTTATTAGGGACTGTCTACGAGCAGTACTTC. Translated: CASSLLGTVYEQYF.

The chain employs TRBV5-1 and TRBJ2-3, with D uncertain. The CDR3 contains 13 residues. CDR1 and CDR2 (germline): SGHRS, YFSETQ. Trimming left V 4 bases short and J 6 bases short, with 12 bases between. The CDR3 sequence: CASSPSPQDTQYF. The CDR3 bases are TGCGCCAGCAGCCCCTCTCCGCAGGATACGCAGTATTTT.

The chain joins TRBV10-3 to TRBJ2-1; 11 positions agree with TRBD2. After removal of 5 bases from V and 7 bases from J, the junction contained 4 bases not matched to a gene. The CDR3 is 14 residues long. Looked up from germline, CDR1 is ENHRY and CDR2 is SYGVKD. Here the CDR3 DNA reads TGTGCCATCAGTAGTAGCGGGGGGGATAATGAGCAGTTCTTC. Its translation: CAISSSGGDNEQFF.

The V call is TRBV28, the J call TRBJ2-7, with 7 bases matching TRBD1. Looked up from germline, CDR1 is MDHEN and CDR2 is SYDVKM. Losses at the gene ends were 10 bases for V and 2 bases for J; bases not matched to a gene: 8. CDR3 length: 13 residues. CDR3 region: CATNDRATYEQYF. The CDR3 coding sequence is TGTGCCACTAACGACAGGGCCACCTACGAGCAGTACTTC.

The chain joins TRBV3-1 to TRBJ2-1; 8 bases are a match to TRBD2. Germline CDR1 is LGHDT and CDR2 is YNNKEL (reference sequence). V was pared by 10 bases and J by 7 bases, with 6 bases of the junction left unmatched. CDR3 size: 12 residues. The DNA of the CDR3 is TGTGCCACCTCGACTAGCGCGAATGAGCAGTTCTTC. Its translation is CATSTSANEQFF.

This clonotype was picked up a small number of times. The V gene is TRBV6-1, the J gene TRBJ1-1, with D perhaps TRBD1 (5 bases). The CDR3 is 13 residues long. The germline CDR1 and CDR2 sequences are MNHNS and SASEGT. Trimming left V 5 bases short and J 4 bases short, with 11 bases between. The DNA of the CDR3 is TGTGCCAGCAGTACACCGGGACGCACTGAAGCTTTCTTT. Encoded protein: CASSTPGRTEAFF.

The chain employs TRBV15 and TRBJ2-6; D uncertain. Deletions cut 6 bases from V and 2 bases from J, with 5 bases between. CDR1 LNHNV and CDR2 YYDKDF come from the germline V gene (reference sequence). The CDR3 length is 13 residues. This chain's CDR3 is CATRGPGANVLTF. The CDR3 region has the DNA TGTGCCACCAGAGGGCCTGGGGCCAACGTCCTGACTTTC. Supplemented by reference TRBV15 and TRBJ2-6, the full variable domain reads DAMVIQNPRYQVTQFGKPVTLSCSQTLNHNVMYWYQQKSSQAPKLLFHYYDKDFNNEADTPDNFQSRRPNTSFCFLDIRSPGLGDTAMYLCATRGPGANVLTFGAGSRLTVL.

The rearrangement joins TRBV7-7 to TRBJ2-5; tentative D call: TRBD1 (6 bases). The CDR3 is made up of 15 amino acids. Germline V CDR1 and CDR2: SSHAT, FNYEAQ (reference sequence). Trimming stripped 4 bases from V and 4 bases from J, with 16 bases between. CDR3 sequence (DNA): TGTGCCAGCAGCTCCAGTGGGGACATGACAGAGACCCAGTACTTC. Residues: CASSSSGDMTETQYF.

The chain is built from TRBV29-1 and TRBJ2-3, with 7 nucleotides matching TRBD2. The germline CDR1 and CDR2 sequences are SQVTM and ANQGSEA. Germline trimming cut 2 bases from V and 2 bases from J; bases unmatched to any gene: 1. The CDR3 loop spans 13 amino acids. CDR3 DNA sequence: TGCAGCGTTGAAAGCGGGGTCACAGATACGCAGTATTTT. Translated, it gives CSVESGVTDTQYF.

This clonotype was observed a few times. This chain uses TRBV9 with TRBJ2-1, with 8 bases lining up with TRBD2. The CDR3 spans 15 residues. CDR1 SGDLS and CDR2 YYNGEE come from the germline V gene. Unmatched junction bases numbered 7, after V lost 0 bases and J lost 8 bases. The CDR3, as DNA: TGTGCCAGCAGCGTAGCAGCGGGAGATTGGTATGAGCAGTTCTTC. Protein: CASSVAAGDWYEQFF.

The chain has TRBV4-3 and TRBJ2-7; no clear D. Trimming removed 1 base from V and 6 bases from J, with 13 bases in between. Germline V lookup: CDR1 LGHNA, CDR2 YSLEER. This CDR3 comprises 14 residues. CDR3 residues: CASSQGRQPGEQYF. The CDR3, as DNA: TGCGCCAGCAGCCAAGGTCGGCAGCCCGGCGAGCAGTACTTC.

CDR3: CATSDSRAPTGELFF. The CDR3 bases are TGTGCCACCAGTGATTCTCGGGCCCCGACCGGGGAGCTGTTTTTT. V gene TRBV24-1 combines with J gene TRBJ2-2; D gene unclear. V was shortened by 2 bases and J by 5 bases, with 11 bases between the two germline ends. CDR3 length: 15 amino acids. CDR1 is KGHDR, CDR2 SFDVKD, per germline.

V usage is TRBV21-1 and J usage is TRBJ2-7; no check of the table's D call, TRBD1, against the DNA was made. TRBV21-1 is termed a pseudogene. This CDR3 has 15 residues. The CDR3 coding sequence is TGTGACTCCGTCCGGGGAATGGGGGGGCGAAACGAGCAGTACTTC. Amino acid sequence: CDSVRGMGGRNEQYF.

This clonotype was observed a few times. The rearrangement uses TRBV3-1 and TRBJ2-2; 12 bases are shared with TRBD2. The CDR3 length is 18 residues. V gave up 4 bases and J gave up 0 bases; unmatched junction bases: 6. Germline CDR1 reads LGHDT; CDR2 reads YNNKEL (reference sequence). This CDR3 is CASSPSGRAFPNTGELFF. The CDR3 DNA is TGTGCCAGCAGCCCTAGCGGGAGGGCCTTTCCGAACACCGGGGAGCTGTTTTTT.

This clonotype was observed a few times. V usage is TRBV10-2 and J usage is TRBJ2-7; 8 bases map to TRBD1. The CDR3 consists of 16 residues. The J segment lost 2 bases and the V segment lost 6 bases, leaving 12 bases of the junction unmatched. Germline V gene lookup returns CDR1 WSHSY and CDR2 SAAADI. The CDR3 loop is CASSTRMGQATYEQYF. CDR3 nucleotide sequence: TGCGCCAGCAGCACCCGCATGGGACAGGCGACCTACGAGCAGTACTTC.

The genes are TRBV11-2 and TRBJ1-5; the match to TRBD1 covers 8 bases. Trimming took 3 bases from V and 3 from J; bases not matched to a gene: 4. The V gene's germline CDR1 is SGHAT and CDR2 FQNNGV. The length of the CDR3 is 15 residues. The CDR3 loop is CASSLETGDNQPQHF. The CDR3 DNA reads TGTGCCAGCAGCTTGGAGACAGGGGACAATCAGCCCCAGCATTTT.

This clonotype was found many times. The genes are TRBV12-3 or TRBV12-4 and TRBJ2-7; TRBD1 is a possible D gene (5 bases). The V end was cut by 3 bases, the J end by 2 bases, with 8 bases between. CDR3 length: 13 amino acids. CDR3 in DNA: TGTGCCAGCAGTTTGACAGACACCTACGAGCAGTACTTC. It codes for CASSLTDTYEQYF.

The chain links TRBV27 to TRBJ1-1; D gene unclear. Germline lookup yields CDR1 MNHEY and CDR2 SMNVEV (reference sequence). Trimming shortened V by 0 bases and J by 4 bases, and 9 bases separated the two germline ends. This CDR3 comprises 14 residues. The CDR3 region is CASSLSRRATEAFF. The CDR3 DNA reads as TGTGCCAGCAGTTTATCCCGGAGGGCCACTGAAGCTTTCTTT.